This T cell receptor beta chain emerged from a study of blood T cell repertoires in COVID-19. At the level of the study: PBMCs, B-cell-depleted T cells, or T cells provided the cDNA or gDNA that made up the material.

Germline V gene lookup returns CDR1 MGHRA and CDR2 YSYEKL. The CDR3 has 14 residues. Deletions cut 1 base from V and 1 base from J, with 7 bases between. Original data processing: Amplifying reference gene primers gave estimates of nucleated cell counts. Profiled with immunoSEQ multiplex PCR; TCRdb holds only in-frame clones, not every one. V and J calls and clone size are those listed in that table; D and trimming were worked out from the DNA. This sample has 150,000 or so clones; 75% to 95% occur once, and the top ten carry 0.45% to 0.65%. Material: peripheral blood. The receptor was isolated from a man aged 45 to 65 with acute or convalescent COVID-19. The rearrangement uses TRBV4-1 and TRBJ2-5; D remains ambiguous. CDR3 DNA sequence: TGCGCCAGCAGCCAAGCCTTGGCCCAAGAGACCCAGTACTTC. It specifies CASSQALAQETQYF.